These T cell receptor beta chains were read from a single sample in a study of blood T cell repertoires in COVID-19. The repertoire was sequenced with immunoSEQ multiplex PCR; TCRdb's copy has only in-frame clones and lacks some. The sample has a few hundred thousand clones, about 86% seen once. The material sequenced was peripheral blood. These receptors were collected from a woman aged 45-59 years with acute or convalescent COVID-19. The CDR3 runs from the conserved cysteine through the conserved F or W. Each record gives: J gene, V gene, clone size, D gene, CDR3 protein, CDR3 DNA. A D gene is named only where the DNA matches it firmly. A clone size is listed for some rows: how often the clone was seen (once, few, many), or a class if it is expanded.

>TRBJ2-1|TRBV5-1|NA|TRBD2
CASSLGGLAGVDEQFF
TGCGCCAGCAGCTTGGGGGGACTAGCGGGAGTGGATGAGCAGTTCTTC
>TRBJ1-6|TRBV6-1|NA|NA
CASSGGLTARTYNSPLHF
TGTGCCAGCAGTGGAGGCCTGACAGCAAGAACCTATAATTCACCCCTCCACTTT
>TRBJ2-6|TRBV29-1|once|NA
CSVEGPSAGANVLTF
TGCAGCGTTGAAGGGCCAAGCGCTGGGGCCAACGTCCTGACTTTC
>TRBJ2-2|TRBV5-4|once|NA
CASSLDQTGELFF
TGTGCCAGCAGCTTGGATCAGACCGGGGAGCTGTTTTTT
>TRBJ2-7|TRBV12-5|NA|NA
CASGLVSGTWNEQYF
TGTGCTAGTGGTTTGGTCTCAGGGACTTGGAACGAGCAGTACTTC
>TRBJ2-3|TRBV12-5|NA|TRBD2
CASGPGLADSTDTQYF
TGTGCTAGTGGGCCGGGACTAGCGGATAGCACAGATACGCAGTATTTT
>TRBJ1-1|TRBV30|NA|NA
CAWSGGRSVRAFF
TGTGCCTGGAGTGGAGGGCGGTCGGTCCGGGCTTTCTTT
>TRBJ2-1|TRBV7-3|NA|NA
CASSLGPVLTDEQFF
TGTGCCAGCAGCTTAGGGCCCGTGTTAACCGATGAGCAGTTCTTC
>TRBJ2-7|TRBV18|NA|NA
CASSQGSYEQYF
TGTGCCAGCTCCCAGGGGTCCTACGAGCAGTACTTC
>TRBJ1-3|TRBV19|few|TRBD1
CASGDREKSGNTIYF
TGTGCCAGTGGGGACAGGGAGAAATCTGGAAACACCATATATTTT
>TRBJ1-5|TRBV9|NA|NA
CASSVEQGSWQPQHF
TGTGCCAGCAGCGTAGAACAGGGTAGTTGGCAGCCCCAGCATTTT
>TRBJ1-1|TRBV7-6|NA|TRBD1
CASSLASTGGFEAFF
TGTGCCAGCAGCTTAGCCTCAACAGGGGGGTTTGAAGCTTTCTTT
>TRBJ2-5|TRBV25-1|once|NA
CASSSPETQYF
TGTGCCAGCAGCTCCCCAGAGACCCAGTACTTC
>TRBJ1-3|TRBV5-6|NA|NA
CASSLAAVSGNTIYF
TGTGCCAGCAGCTTGGCCGCGGTCTCTGGAAACACCATATATTTT
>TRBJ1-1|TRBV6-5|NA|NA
CASSLLDRFNTEAFF
TGTGCCAGCAGTCTGTTGGACAGATTTAACACTGAAGCTTTCTTT
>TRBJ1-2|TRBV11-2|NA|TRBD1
CASSLVTGGEANYGYTF
TGTGCCAGCAGCTTAGTTACAGGGGGCGAAGCTAACTATGGCTACACCTTC
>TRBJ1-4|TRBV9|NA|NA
CASSTQGLGGEKLFF
TGTGCCAGCAGCACACAGGGTCTAGGGGGTGAAAAACTGTTTTTT
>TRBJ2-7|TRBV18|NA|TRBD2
CASSSRTSGRIEEQYF
TGTGCCAGCTCCTCCAGGACTAGCGGGAGAATTGAGGAGCAGTACTTC
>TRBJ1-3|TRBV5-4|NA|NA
CASSQQRAGNTIYF
TGTGCCAGCAGCCAACAGAGGGCTGGAAACACCATATATTTT
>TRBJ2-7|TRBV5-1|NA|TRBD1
CASSLWGTGTSLSYEQYF
TGCGCCAGCAGCTTGTGGGGGACAGGGACTTCCCTCTCCTACGAGCAGTACTTC
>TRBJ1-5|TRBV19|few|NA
CASTHVGGPQPQHF
TGTGCCAGCACCCACGTTGGGGGCCCACAGCCCCAGCATTTT
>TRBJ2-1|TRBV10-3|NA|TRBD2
CAISEPGLAGVSQFF
TGTGCCATCAGTGAGCCTGGACTAGCGGGAGTGTCGCAGTTCTTC
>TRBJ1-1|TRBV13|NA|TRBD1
CASSGQGAEAFF
TGTGCCAGCAGCGGCCAGGGGGCTGAAGCTTTCTTT
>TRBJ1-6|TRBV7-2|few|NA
CASSLDRRGSPLHF
TGTGCCAGCAGTCTCGACAGAAGGGGTTCACCCCTCCACTTT
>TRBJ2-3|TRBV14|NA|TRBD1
CASSYTGASTDTQYF
TGTGCCAGCAGCTACACAGGGGCTAGCACAGATACGCAGTATTTT
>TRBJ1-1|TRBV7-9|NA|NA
CASSLQGGDTEAFF
TGTGCCAGCAGCTTACAGGGAGGGGACACTGAAGCTTTCTTT
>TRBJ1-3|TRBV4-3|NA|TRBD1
CASSKEDRGNTIYF
TGCGCCAGCAGCAAAGAGGACAGGGGAAACACCATATATTTT
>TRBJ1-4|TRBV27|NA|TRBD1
CASSPRTGYEKLFF
TGTGCCAGCAGTCCTCGGACAGGTTATGAAAAACTGTTTTTT
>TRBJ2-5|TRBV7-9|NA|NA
CASSLVGSGRGRGETQYF
TGTGCCAGCAGCTTAGTTGGGAGCGGCAGGGGAAGGGGAGAGACCCAGTACTTC
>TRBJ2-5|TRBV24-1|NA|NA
CATSDAKGNQETQYF
TGTGCCACCAGTGATGCGAAGGGGAACCAAGAGACCCAGTACTTC
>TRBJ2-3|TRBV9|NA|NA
CASSPLQGADTQYF
TGTGCCAGCAGCCCATTACAGGGTGCAGATACGCAGTATTTT
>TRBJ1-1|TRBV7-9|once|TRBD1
CASSSTGGKNTEAFF
TGTGCCAGCAGCTCAACAGGGGGAAAAAACACTGAAGCTTTCTTT
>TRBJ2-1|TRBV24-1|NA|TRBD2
CATSQSGGSGNEQFF
TGTGCCACCAGTCAGAGCGGGGGCTCGGGCAATGAGCAGTTCTTC
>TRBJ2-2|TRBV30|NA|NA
CAQRDFLNTGELFF
TGTGCCCAGAGGGACTTTCTTAACACCGGGGAGCTGTTTTTT
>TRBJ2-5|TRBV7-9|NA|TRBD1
CASSRPTGDNGETQYF
TGTGCCAGCAGCCGACCGACAGGGGATAATGGCGAGACCCAGTACTTC
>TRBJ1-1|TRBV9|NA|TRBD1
CASSTDRQNTEAFF
TGTGCCAGCAGCACGGACAGGCAGAACACTGAAGCTTTCTTT